This TCR beta chain is drawn from a study of ipilimumab plus nivolumab after autologous stem cell transplantation. Study-wide context: Median doses per patient: a few ipilimumab, under 10 nivolumab.

A remark on this clone: Its target is unknown.

Whole-study findings and limits: TCR repertoire, Treg phenotype and gut microbiota reportedly support more study of this approach.

Sequencing used immunoSEQ multiplex PCR; TCRdb keeps in-frame clones, though not all of them. The sample lists fewer than 25,000 clones; just under 75% were seen once. The germline gives CDR1 SGDLS, CDR2 YYNGEE. The CDR3 spans 16 residues. V lost 2 bases and J lost 4, with 17 bases in between. This TCR was recovered from a male donor with diffuse large B-cell lymphoma. Material: PBMCs, obtained in a trial of ipilimumab plus nivolumab as post-transplant consolidation. The chain carries TRBV9 and TRBJ2-3; either TRBD1 or TRBD2 may fit D (5 bases each). The CDR3 DNA reads TGTGCCAGCAGCGTTAACTTCGGGACCGGACCAGATACGCAGTATTTT. This codes for CASSVNFGTGPDTQYF.